The rows below give T cell receptor beta chains drawn from one sample of a study of cytomegalovirus exposure and HLA in healthy donors. Method: immunoSEQ multiplex PCR; TCRdb's copy keeps in-frame clones and lacks some. This repertoire shows about 150,000 clones, roughly 77% found once; its top ten account for less than 8.5%. Sequenced input: PBMCs. The receptors derive from a man under 40 in good health and CMV-seropositive. Both conserved end residues are part of each CDR3. D genes are given only for firm matches. Not all rows give a size; the values are once, few, many and, for expanded clones, a class.

V	J	size	D	DNA	CDR3
TRBV30	TRBJ1-6	once	TRBD1	TGTGCCTGGAGTCTAAGAGGGACAGGGGGGAGTTCACCCCTCCACTTT	CAWSLRGTGGSSPLHF
TRBV5-4	TRBJ2-5	.	.	TGTGCCAGCAGCTCCTCTTACGGCAGGGGAGAGACCCAGTACTTC	CASSSSYGRGETQYF
TRBV7-8	TRBJ2-2	.	.	TGTGCCAGCAGCTTAGTTTTCGTGGGAGGACTGAACACCGGGGAGCTGTTTTTT	CASSLVFVGGLNTGELFF
TRBV6-5	TRBJ2-7	.	TRBD1	TGTGCCAGCAGCAAAACCGGGACAGCACCCTACGAGCAGTACTTC	CASSKTGTAPYEQYF
TRBV5-4	TRBJ2-7	.	TRBD1	TGTGCCAGCAGCTTGGCGACAGGGGGTAGGGACGAGCAGTACTTC	CASSLATGGRDEQYF
TRBV29-1	TRBJ1-1	.	.	TGCAGCGTTTTGGCGGACACTGAAGCTTTCTTT	CSVLADTEAFF
TRBV4-1	TRBJ2-1	.	.	TGCGCCAGCAGCCAGAATCGGGGGGCTCGCGATGAGCAGTTCTTC	CASSQNRGARDEQFF
TRBV6-5	TRBJ1-1	.	.	TGTGCCAGCACACAGGCGGCTATGAACACTGAAGCTTTCTTT	CASTQAAMNTEAFF
TRBV25-1	TRBJ2-5	.	TRBD2	TGTGCCAGCAGTGAACTCGGACTAGCGGGAGGGGAAGAGACCCAGTACTTC	CASSELGLAGGEETQYF
TRBV2	TRBJ1-2	.	.	TGTGCCAGCATATACAGGTCCTCGTATGGCTACACCTTC	CASIYRSSYGYTF
TRBV7-3	TRBJ2-1	.	.	TGTGCCAGCAGCTTAACTAGGGACAAAAACAATGAGCAGTTCTTC	CASSLTRDKNNEQFF
TRBV7-9	TRBJ2-3	.	.	TGTGCCAGTTCTGCGGATACGCAGTATTTT	CASSADTQYF
TRBV7-2	TRBJ2-5	.	TRBD2	TGTGCCAGCAGCCCCGGGCCTAGCGGTATCTTTCAAGAGACCCAGTACTTC	CASSPGPSGIFQETQYF
TRBV19	TRBJ1-3	.	TRBD1	TGTGCCAGTAGGGACAGGCTCTCTGGAAACACCATATATTTT	CASRDRLSGNTIYF
TRBV15	TRBJ2-2	once	.	TGTGCCACCCGGCCAGAGCGTTCCGGGGAGCTGTTTTTT	CATRPERSGELFF
TRBV7-9	TRBJ1-4	.	TRBD1	TGTTCCAGCAGCACAGGACAGGGTGGAATCAATGAAAAACTGTTTTTT	CSSSTGQGGINEKLFF
TRBV7-2	TRBJ1-3	.	.	TGTGCCAGCAGCTCAGAGGGAAGAACAGTGAGCTCTGGAAACACCATATATTTT	CASSSEGRTVSSGNTIYF
TRBV18	TRBJ2-7	.	TRBD1	TGTGCCAGCTCACCTACCGGACAGGGGGCCTACGAGCAGTACTTC	CASSPTGQGAYEQYF
TRBV4-1	TRBJ1-1	.	TRBD1	TGCGCCAGCAGCCAAGATCAGGGGGCATGGGGAACTGAAGCTTTCTTT	CASSQDQGAWGTEAFF
TRBV10-1	TRBJ2-7	.	TRBD1	TGCGCCAGCGGAAGACAGGGGGGTGAGCAGTACTTC	CASGRQGGEQYF